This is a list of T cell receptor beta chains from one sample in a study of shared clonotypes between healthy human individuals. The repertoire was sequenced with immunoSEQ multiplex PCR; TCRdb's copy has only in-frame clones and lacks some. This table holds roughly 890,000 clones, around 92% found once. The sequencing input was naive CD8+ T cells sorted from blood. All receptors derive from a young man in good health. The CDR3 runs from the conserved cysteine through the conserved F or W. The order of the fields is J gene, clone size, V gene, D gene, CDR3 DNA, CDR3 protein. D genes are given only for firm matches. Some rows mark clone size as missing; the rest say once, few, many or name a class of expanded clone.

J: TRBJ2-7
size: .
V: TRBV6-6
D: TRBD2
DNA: TGTGCCAGCAGTTACCAAGCGGGAGGGGTCGACGAGCAGTACTTC
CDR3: CASSYQAGGVDEQYF

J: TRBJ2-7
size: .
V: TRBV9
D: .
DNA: TGTGCCAGCAGCATCAATGCCGGGAGAGACTACGAGCAGTACTTC
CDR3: CASSINAGRDYEQYF

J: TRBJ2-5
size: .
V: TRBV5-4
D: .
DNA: TGTGCCAGCAGCGCCACCGGGACTTCCGAAGAGACCCAGTACTTC
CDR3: CASSATGTSEETQYF

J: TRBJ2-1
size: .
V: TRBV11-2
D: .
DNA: TGTGCCAGCAGCTACTGGGGGGGGCCTAGCGGAGCTAATGAGCAGTTCTTC
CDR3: CASSYWGGPSGANEQFF

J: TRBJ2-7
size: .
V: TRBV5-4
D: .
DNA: TGTGCCAGCAGCCCTTCCTCGGGTTACACTGTGTACGAGCAGTACTTC
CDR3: CASSPSSGYTVYEQYF

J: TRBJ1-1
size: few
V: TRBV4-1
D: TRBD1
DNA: TGCGCCAGCAACCCAGGGGGGCGAACTGAAGCTTTCTTT
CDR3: CASNPGGRTEAFF

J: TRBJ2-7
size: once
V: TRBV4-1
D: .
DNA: TGCGCCAGCAGCCAGACGACCGGGACCTTCGACGAGCAGTACTTC
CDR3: CASSQTTGTFDEQYF

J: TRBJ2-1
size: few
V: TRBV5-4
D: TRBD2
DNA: TGTGCCAGCAGCTTGACTGCGGGAGGGGGCTCCTACAATGAGCAGTTCTTC
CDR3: CASSLTAGGGSYNEQFF

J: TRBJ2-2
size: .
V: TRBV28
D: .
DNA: TGTGCCACCACCTACACCTCGAACACCGGGGAGCTGTTTTTT
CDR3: CATTYTSNTGELFF

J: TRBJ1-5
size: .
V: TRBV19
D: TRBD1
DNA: TGTGCCAGTATAAGCGGGGACAGGGATGTACAGCCCCAGCATTTT
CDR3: CASISGDRDVQPQHF

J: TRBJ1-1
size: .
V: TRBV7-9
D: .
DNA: TGTGCCAGCAGCTTACGGGGCGCGAACACTGAAGCTTTCTTT
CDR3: CASSLRGANTEAFF

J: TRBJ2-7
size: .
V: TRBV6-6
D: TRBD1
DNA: TGTGCCAGCAGTTCCTTAGGACAGGGGGCTTCCTACGAGCAGTACTTC
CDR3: CASSSLGQGASYEQYF

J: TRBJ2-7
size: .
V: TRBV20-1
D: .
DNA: TGCAGTGCGCGTACAGGGAACGAGCAGTACTTC
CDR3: CSARTGNEQYF

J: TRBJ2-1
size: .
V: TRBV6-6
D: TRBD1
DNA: TGTGCCAGCAGTTCCCATTGGACAGGCTACAATGAGCAGTTCTTC
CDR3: CASSSHWTGYNEQFF

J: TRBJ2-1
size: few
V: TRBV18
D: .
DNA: TGTGCCAGCTCACCTTTGATACGGGTAGACGAGCAGTTCTTC
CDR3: CASSPLIRVDEQFF

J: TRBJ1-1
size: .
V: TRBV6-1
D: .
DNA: TGTGCCAGCAGCAACGGGGGTACAGAAGCTTTCTTT
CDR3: CASSNGGTEAFF

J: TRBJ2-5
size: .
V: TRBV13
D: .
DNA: TGTGCCAGCAGCTTTGGAGGGAGCGGGTCGGAGACCCAGTACTTC
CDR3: CASSFGGSGSETQYF

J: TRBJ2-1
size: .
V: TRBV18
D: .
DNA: TGTGCCAGCTCAAGGTACAGCAATGAGCAGTTCTTC
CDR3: CASSRYSNEQFF

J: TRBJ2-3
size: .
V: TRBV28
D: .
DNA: TGTGCCAGCAGTCGCTTCAAAGGAACTAGCACAGATACGCAGTATTTT
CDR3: CASSRFKGTSTDTQYF

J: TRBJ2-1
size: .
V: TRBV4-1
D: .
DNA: TGCGCCAGCAGCCAAGTAGGGGACTGGAGCTACAATGAGCAGTTCTTC
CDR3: CASSQVGDWSYNEQFF

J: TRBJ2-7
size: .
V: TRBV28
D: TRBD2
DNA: TGTGCCAGCACTGGGACTAGCGGCAGGAATTCCTACGAGCAGTACTTC
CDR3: CASTGTSGRNSYEQYF

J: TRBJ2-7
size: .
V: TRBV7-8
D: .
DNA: TGTGCCAGCAGCTTAAACAGCTACTACGAGCAGTACTTC
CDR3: CASSLNSYYEQYF

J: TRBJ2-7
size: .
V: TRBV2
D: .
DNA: TGTGCCAGCGCAATACGAATCGGGTCTTCCTACGAGCAGTACTTC
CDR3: CASAIRIGSSYEQYF

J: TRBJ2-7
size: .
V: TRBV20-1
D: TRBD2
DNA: TGCAGTGCTGCGGGAGAGTACGAGCAGTACTTC
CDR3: CSAAGEYEQYF

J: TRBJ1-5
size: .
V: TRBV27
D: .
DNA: TGTGCCAGCAGTCCTAATAGAGGAGCCAATCAGCCCCAGCATTTT
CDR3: CASSPNRGANQPQHF

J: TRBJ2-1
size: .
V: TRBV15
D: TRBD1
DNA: TGTGCCACCAGCAGAGTGATCTTTAGACAGGGGGGCCACGATGAGCAGTTCTTC
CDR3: CATSRVIFRQGGHDEQFF

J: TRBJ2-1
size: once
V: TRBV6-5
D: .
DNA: TGTGCCAGCAGTTACTCGTTTGAGCAGTTCTTC
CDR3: CASSYSFEQFF

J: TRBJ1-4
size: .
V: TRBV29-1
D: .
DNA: TGCAGCGTTGAAGGGAGGGGTACTAATGAAAAACTGTTTTTT
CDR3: CSVEGRGTNEKLFF

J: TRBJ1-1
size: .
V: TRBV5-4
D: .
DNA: TGTGCCAGCAGACCCACCCCGGCGGGGAACACTGAAGCTTTCTTT
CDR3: CASRPTPAGNTEAFF

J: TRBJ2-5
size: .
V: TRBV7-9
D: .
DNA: TGTGCCAGCAGTTCCGGCTCCGGGCGGGAGACCCAGTACTTC
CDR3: CASSSGSGRETQYF

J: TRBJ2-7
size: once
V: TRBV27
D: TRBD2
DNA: TGTGCCAGCAGTTTGACTAGCGGGAAATTGAACGAGCAGTACTTC
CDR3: CASSLTSGKLNEQYF

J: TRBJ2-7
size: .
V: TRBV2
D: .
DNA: TGTGCCAGCAGTGATACCGGGGCCTCACTCACCTACGAGCAGTACTTC
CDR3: CASSDTGASLTYEQYF

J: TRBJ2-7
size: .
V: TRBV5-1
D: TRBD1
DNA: TGCGCCAGCAGCTTACCCGGGACAGGGGTCTACGAGCAGTACTTC
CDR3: CASSLPGTGVYEQYF

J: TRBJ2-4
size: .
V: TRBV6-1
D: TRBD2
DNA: TGTGCCAGCAGTGTGGCGACTAGCGGAGCTAAAAACATTCAGTACTTC
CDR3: CASSVATSGAKNIQYF

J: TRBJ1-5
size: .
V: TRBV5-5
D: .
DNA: TGTGCCAGCAGCTCGACAGATAGCAATCAGCCCCAGCATTTT
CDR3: CASSSTDSNQPQHF

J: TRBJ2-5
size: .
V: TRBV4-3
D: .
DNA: TGCGCCAGCAGCCAAGATTACCGGGGAGAGACCCAGTACTTC
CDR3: CASSQDYRGETQYF

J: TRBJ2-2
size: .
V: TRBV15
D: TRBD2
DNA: TGTGCCACCAGCAGGACTAGCGGGAGTAGCGGGGAGCTGTTTTTT
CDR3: CATSRTSGSSGELFF